This passage covers 14 T cell receptor beta chains from one sample sequenced in a study of cytomegalovirus exposure and HLA in healthy donors. Some clones are missing from TCRdb's copy, which holds only in-frame ones; the method was immunoSEQ multiplex PCR. The sample has approximately 100,000 clones; 88% are singletons. The sequenced sample was PBMCs. These receptors all come from a woman aged 18-29 years in good health and CMV-seropositive.

The CDR3 DNA reads TGTGCCAGCTCACCTCCTGCCCCTCCAGCGGGGAGTCCAGATACGCAGTATTTT. Encoded protein: CASSPPAPPAGSPDTQYF. V usage is TRBV18 and J usage is TRBJ2-3; 7 bases match TRBD2. There are 18 residues in the CDR3. Trimming removed 3 bases from V and 4 bases from J; junction bases left unmatched: 16. Germline CDR1 and CDR2: KGHSH and LQKENI.

This clone was observed once. The chain has TRBV5-1 and TRBJ2-1; D remains ambiguous. Germline V gene data show CDR1 as SGHRS and CDR2 as YFSETQ. The CDR3 contains 13 residues. Trimming pared 4 bases from V and 5 bases from J, leaving 10 bases between. The CDR3, as DNA: TGCGCCAGCAGCCGCTCTCAGAACAATGAGCAGTTCTTC. As protein: CASSRSQNNEQFF.

Only a few counts were recorded for this clone. The J gene is TRBJ1-2, the V gene TRBV25-1; weak D call: TRBD1 (6 bases). The CDR3 contains 14 residues. Trimming took off 2 bases at V and 7 bases at J, with 14 bases between the two ends. Germline CDR1 and CDR2: MGHDK and SYGVNS. The CDR3, as DNA: TGTGCCAGCAGTGAAAGATCAGGGGCGGTTGGCTACACCTTC. Translating gives CASSERSGAVGYTF.

V and J are TRBV6-5 and TRBJ2-1, with 7 bases lining up with TRBD1. The CDR3 is 13 residues long. V was clipped by 4 bases and J by 5 bases; unmatched bases: 2. From germline, CDR1 is MNHEY and CDR2 SVGAGI. The CDR3 loop reads CASSLTGDNEQFF. CDR3 in DNA: TGTGCCAGCAGTTTAACAGGGGACAATGAGCAGTTCTTC.

The rearrangement links TRBV19 to TRBJ1-2; tentative D call: TRBD1 (6 bases). This CDR3 spans 15 amino acids. CDR1 and CDR2 from the germline V gene are LNHDA and SQIVND (reference sequence). Trimming removed 5 bases from V and 2 bases from J, with 15 bases in between. The DNA of the CDR3 is TGTGCCAGTAGTCCGAACCCCACAGGGAACTATGGCTACACCTTC. Translated, it gives CASSPNPTGNYGYTF.

V and J are TRBV7-2 and TRBJ1-5, with D uncertain. The V and J ends lost 2 bases and 4 bases respectively, with 9 bases between them. The CDR3 is made up of 14 amino acids. Germline assignment: CDR1 SGHTA and CDR2 FQGNSA. Written as DNA, the CDR3 is TGTGCCAGCAGCTTAAGAGGGCTAAATCAGCCCCAGCATTTT. Protein: CASSLRGLNQPQHF.

V and J are TRBV6-5 and TRBJ1-1; 8 positions agree with TRBD1. The germline CDR1 and CDR2 sequences are MNHEY and SVGAGI. V dropped 6 bases and J dropped 2; count of bases not matched to a gene: 8. The CDR3 covers 15 residues. The CDR3 region is CASSFRGRRNTEAFF. In nucleotides, the CDR3 is TGTGCCAGCAGCTTCAGGGGGCGCAGAAACACTGAAGCTTTCTTT.

The rearrangement uses TRBV7-8 and TRBJ1-2; D perhaps matches TRBD1 (5 bases). Germline loops: CDR1 SGHVS, CDR2 FQNEAQ. V was shortened by 4 bases and J by 6 bases, with 21 bases between the two germline ends. The CDR3 length is 16 residues. The CDR3 coding sequence is TGTGCCAGCAGCTCGGACGGGGGGTGGACTATCGATGGCTACACCTTC. Its translation is CASSSDGGWTIDGYTF. Using reference TRBV7-8 and TRBJ1-2 for the parts outside the CDR3, the full variable domain is GAGVSQSPRYKVAKRGQDVALRCDPISGHVSLFWYQQALGQGPEFLTYFQNEAQLDKSGLPSDRFFAERPEGSVSTLKIQRTQQEDSAVYLCASSSDGGWTIDGYTFGSGTRLTVV.

The V and J genes are TRBV7-8 and TRBJ2-1; D is unclear. The V end lost 2 bases, the J end lost 4 bases, and 9 bases lay between the germline ends. The CDR3 is 14 residues long. Germline-derived CDR1 and CDR2 are SGHVS and FQNEAQ. CDR3 DNA: TGTGCCAGCAGCTTAAGCCGCGGATACAATGAGCAGTTCTTC. This codes for CASSLSRGYNEQFF.

J is TRBJ1-5 and V is TRBV18, with D unclear. V lost 3 bases, J lost 1 base, and 10 bases lay in between. Germline V CDR1 and CDR2: KGHSH, LQKENI. This CDR3 has 15 residues. CDR3 sequence: CASSPGGASNQPQHF. The CDR3 DNA follows: TGTGCCAGCTCACCGGGTGGAGCGAGCAATCAGCCCCAGCATTTT.

This clone came up once. The V and J genes are TRBV11-2 and TRBJ2-5; tentatively, D is TRBD2 (6 bases). The CDR3 has 17 amino acids. Deletions cut 1 base from V and 2 bases from J, with 17 bases between. Germline V gene sequence: CDR1 SGHAT, CDR2 FQNNGV. In DNA form, the CDR3 reads TGTGCCAGCAGCTTAGGGGAGGAAGGGGAGTGGCAAGAGACCCAGTACTTC. This sequence encodes CASSLGEEGEWQETQYF.

The chain employs TRBV6-1 and TRBJ1-1; the D gene is possibly TRBD1 (5 bases). Trimming removed 6 bases from V and 6 bases from J, with 17 bases in between. Per the germline V gene, CDR1 is MNHNS and CDR2 is SASEGT. CDR3 size: 14 residues. The CDR3 is CASSYLGGGSEAFF. CDR3 nucleotides: TGTGCCAGCAGCTACCTTGGGGGGGGGTCTGAAGCTTTCTTT.

The chain carries TRBV19 and TRBJ2-1, with 8 positions matching TRBD1. V gave up 3 bases and J gave up 6 bases; unmatched junction bases: 7. Germline values: CDR1 LNHDA, CDR2 SQIVND (reference sequence). The CDR3 runs to 15 residues. CDR3 amino acids: CASSIWTGPSNEQFF. CDR3 DNA: TGTGCCAGTAGTATTTGGACAGGGCCGTCCAATGAGCAGTTCTTC.

This clone appeared a single time. The DNA of the CDR3 is TGTGCCATCAGTGAGTCGGTGAGCCGGACAGGGGGCGGCTACACCTTC. This codes for CAISESVSRTGGGYTF. This chain links TRBV10-3 with TRBJ1-2, with TRBD1 matching over 11 bases. This CDR3 is 16 amino acids long. V trimming: 0 bases; J trimming: 8 bases; junction bases outside the gene matches: 8. Germline CDR1 and CDR2: ENHRY and SYGVKD.